This paragraph covers one T cell receptor (beta chain) sequence. The antigen is unknown. The CDR3 has 15 residues. The trim removed 0 bases at V and 8 bases at J, leaving 5 bases unmatched. Germline V gene sequence: CDR1 MGHRA, CDR2 YSYEKL. This specimen belongs to a study of OX40 agonist ivuxolimab in advanced cancers. Across the study: Clinicians treated patients with ivuxolimab, an agonistic anti-OX40 (CD134) antibody. The study's findings and limits: At doses 0.1 to 3.0 mg/kg, CD4+ and CD8+ clones expanded.

Some clones are missing from TCRdb's copy, which holds only in-frame ones; the method was immunoSEQ multiplex PCR. Of 65,000 to 80,000 clones detected, around 86% appear once; the ten largest clones hold 0.2% to 0.3%. This chain links TRBV4-1 with TRBJ1-2, with 11 bases fitting TRBD1. The receptor was derived from an adult with an advanced solid tumor such as melanoma, head and neck, liver or kidney cancer. This material consisted of CD4+ or CD8+ T cells sorted from blood, taken in a trial of the OX40 agonist ivuxolimab. CDR3 nucleotide sequence: TGCGCCAGCAGCCAAGAAGGACAGGGGGCAAGGGGCTACACCTTC. Translating gives CASSQEGQGARGYTF.